The 3 T cell receptor beta chains listed next were all sequenced from one sample in a study of beta chain features in type 1 diabetes. cDNA synthesis used the whole RNA isolate, giving expressed TCRB sequences. The method was immunoSEQ multiplex PCR; TCRdb's version includes in-frame clones alone and lacks a portion of them. The sample has roughly 450,000 clones; 10% to 12% are singletons. Sequencing was carried out using naive CD4+ T cells from blood. The receptors were gathered from a woman aged 18-35 years in good health.

Only a few counts were recorded for this clone. At the DNA level, this CDR3 is encoded by other sequences in the same sample as well. The V gene is TRBV18, the J gene TRBJ2-1; D possibly corresponds to TRBD1 (5 bases). The germline CDR1 and CDR2 sequences are KGHSH and LQKENI. V was cut by 1 base and J by 4 bases, with 8 bases left in between. The CDR3 has 14 residues. The CDR3 reads CASSPQTGYNEQFF. CDR3 coding DNA: TGTGCCAGCTCACCACAAACAGGATACAATGAGCAGTTCTTC.

This clone was observed a handful of times. The chain joins TRBV4-1 to TRBJ1-1; D not certain. This CDR3 comprises 13 residues. Germline values: CDR1 MGHRA, CDR2 YSYEKL. With 6 bases removed from V and 4 bases from J, the gap between germline ends came to 12 bases. CDR3 protein: CASRGSAGTEAFF. The CDR3 bases are TGCGCCAGCAGAGGTTCCGCGGGCACTGAAGCTTTCTTT.

This clone was seen only a few times. This chain links TRBV4-2 with TRBJ2-7, with TRBD2 matching over 13 bases. Germline CDR1 reads LGHNA; CDR2 reads YNFKEQ. This CDR3 is 15 amino acids long. Trimming removed 4 bases from V and 4 bases from J; junction bases left unmatched: 4. CDR3 sequence (DNA): TGTGCCAGCAGCCCGGGACTAGCGGGGCTGTACGAGCAGTACGTC. It yields the protein CASSPGLAGLYEQYV.